This T cell receptor beta chain was documented in a study of blood T cell repertoires in COVID-19 (TCRdb year 2020). In the study overall: Collaborator samples came from the United States, Italy and Spain and covered acute and convalescent phases of COVID-19. Where available, HLA class I and class II types were taken from metadata supplied by the sample provider and were not determined by assay-based typing. The sample metadata nearly always contained a de-identified subject ID, COVID-19 status, age in years and sex. The repertoires were released in a freely available public database meant as a resource for research on the immune response to SARS-CoV-2. Subjects who had been exposed to COVID-19, were actively infected with it, or had recovered from it provided the deeply sampled blood TCRbeta repertoires that made up the dataset. The material from the prospective study consisted of cDNA or gDNA derived from T cells, B-cell-depleted T cells, or PBMCs. Samples were obtained from the ongoing ImmuneRACE study (first 160 participants) and from 1,200 or so subjects provided by 6 global collaborators.

Enrolling through a virtual design, the prospective study's participants ranged in age from about 18 to 89 years and lived across around 25 United States geographic areas. In the prospective study, cohorts were assigned on the basis of participant-reported clinical history obtained from a screening survey and a study questionnaire. For ImmuneRACE Cohort 3, a participant was defined as recovered based on two consecutive negative NP/OP PCR tests, clearance by a healthcare professional, or resolution of symptoms. In the prospective study, mobile phlebotomists collected whole blood, serum and a nasopharyngeal or oropharyngeal swab from each participant. Over a roughly 2-month period, participants in the prospective study had the option of providing additional blood draws and questionnaires. Blood samples from the prospective study were shipped frozen or at room temperature prior to DNA extraction.

TCRbeta CDR3 regions were amplified from genomic DNA by means of the immunoSEQ Assay, a bias-controlled multiplex PCR. As for the original processing: Nucleated cell counts per sample were estimated from amplification of reference gene primers within the assay. To quantify the absolute abundance of each unique TCRbeta CDR3 rearrangement, sequence reads were collapsed and filtered. For each sample, productive Simpson clonality was calculated as the square root of Simpson's diversity index over productive rearrangements. TCRdb provides this immuneACCESS table in a form limited to in-frame rearrangements. Some clones are lacking; in checked studies, under half of them reflect an unresolved V gene, and why the rest are absent is not known. The V and J calls and the clone size are those of that table, but D and trimming were determined from the DNA. A total of 110,000 to 150,000 clones appear in this sample, roughly 80% of them only once. The ten largest make up just over 6% of the sample.

The sample holds a few counts of this clone. Its specific antigen is unknown. No base quality values were provided; no much bigger clone lies one nucleotide off. V is pruned by 2 bases and J by 5 bases, leaving 7 bases of the junction without a gene match. Including cysteine and phenylalanine, the CDR3 has 15 amino acids. Kept here is only the CDR3 DNA, which spans 45 bases and is read in frame from base 1. Reading the germline V gene gives CDR1 SGHAT and CDR2 FQNNGV. Study-wide findings and limitations: How much clinical and demographic metadata was included differed by source and by participant, and the metadata was provided uncurated.

The TCR sequence derives from a woman between 50 and 59 years old who had recovered from COVID-19. Sequenced material: PBMCs or T cells enriched from blood (not recorded which). The chain is made from TRBV11-2 and TRBJ2-5, with 8 middle bases fitting TRBD1. The CDR3 sequence is CASSLMTGDGETQYF. The sequenced DNA is TGTGCCAGCAGCTTAATGACAGGGGACGGGGAGACCCAGTACTTC.